The 10 T cell receptor beta chains reported below all come from one sample, sequenced in a study of response to subunit inactivated influenza vaccine (dated by TCRdb to the late 2010s). Libraries were made using RT-PCR. Sequenced on an Illumina HiSeq 2500. Using fastp at Q25 and MiXCR, TCRdb reprocessed the public reads and kept productive beta chains. For every CDR3 protein sequence, its rows merge into one entry that carries the most common genes and DNA. This sample lists around 760,000 distinct CDR3 sequences; roughly 13% were detected once. Roughly 6.4% of the sample is taken by the ten largest. The sequenced sample was PBMCs from blood, obtained around 15 days before vaccination. These TCRs come from a man aged 45-65 years who received an inactivated influenza vaccine. Donor details come from another sample of the same person, matched by shared clones.

This clonotype showed up many times. The J gene is TRBJ2-7, the V gene TRBV5-1; the match to TRBD1 covers 8 bases. CDR3 length: 13 amino acids. The V and J ends lost 0 bases and 12 bases, in that order; junction bases with no gene match: 8. Germline V gene data show CDR1 as SGHRS and CDR2 as YFSETQ. CDR3 loop: CASSLGGQETSYF. Here the CDR3 DNA reads TGCGCCAGCAGCTTGGGGGGACAGGAGACATCGTACTTC.

Here the CDR3 reads CASSWTPSGGGDTQYF. Written as DNA, the CDR3 is TGCGCCAGCAGCTGGACCCCTAGCGGGGGGGGAGATACGCAGTATTTT. The rearrangement links TRBV5-1 to TRBJ2-3, with TRBD2 matching 12 bases. Germline assignment: CDR1 SGHRS and CDR2 YFSETQ. The CDR3 has 16 residues. J was trimmed by 5 bases and V by 3 bases; bases with no gene match: 7.

The sample holds many counts of this clonotype. This chain links TRBV25-1 with TRBJ2-7; 7 bases line up with TRBD2. Germline values: CDR1 MGHDK, CDR2 SYGVNS. Germline trimming cut 5 bases from V and 2 bases from J; bases unmatched to any gene: 6. The CDR3 covers 14 residues. The CDR3 protein is CASSNERGAYEQYF. In DNA form, the CDR3 reads TGTGCCAGCAGTAATGAGCGGGGAGCCTACGAGCAGTACTTC.

This clonotype was seen only a few times. The genes are TRBV2 and TRBJ2-5; D is possibly TRBD1 or TRBD2 (5 bases each). V shed 2 bases and J shed 7 bases, with 11 bases lying between them. The CDR3 has 13 amino acids. Germline CDR1 is SNHLY and CDR2 is FYNNEI. Here the CDR3 reads CASSESGQLTQYF. The CDR3 DNA follows: TGTGCCAGCAGTGAATCGGGGCAATTGACCCAGTACTTC.

This chain links TRBV11-2 with TRBJ2-1, with D tentatively TRBD2 (7 bases). Looked up from germline, CDR1 is SGHAT and CDR2 is FQNNGV. The CDR3 contains 16 residues. Trimming removed 5 bases at V and 6 bases at J, with 20 bases between. In DNA, the CDR3 is TGTGCCAGCAGCAGCCTTGCGGGGGCCTTCCCCAATGAGCAGTTCTTC. Its translation: CASSSLAGAFPNEQFF. The full variable domain, its missing parts supplied by reference TRBV11-2 and TRBJ2-1, is EAGVAQSPRYKIIEKRQSVAFWCNPISGHATLYWYQQILGQGPKLLIQFQNNGVVDDSQLPKDRFSAERLKGVDSTLKIQPAKLEDSAVYLCASSSLAGAFPNEQFFGPGTRLTVL.

This clonotype came up a few times. The rearrangement uses TRBV18 and TRBJ1-3; D not resolved. Trimming stripped 8 bases from V and 0 bases from J, with 14 bases between. Germline V gene data show CDR1 as KGHSH and CDR2 as LQKENI. The CDR3 loop spans 15 amino acids. In DNA form, the CDR3 reads TGTGCCAGCCGTCCCAATTTGAGCTCTGGAAACACCATATATTTT. This gives the protein CASRPNLSSGNTIYF.

The rearrangement links TRBV4-2 to TRBJ2-5, with D uncertain. Trimming left V 0 bases short and J 5 bases short, with 7 bases between. The CDR3 is 13 amino acids. The germline V gene has CDR1 LGHNA and CDR2 YNFKEQ. Here the CDR3 reads CASSQEGFETQYF. The CDR3 DNA reads as TGTGCCAGCAGCCAAGAAGGGTTTGAGACCCAGTACTTC.

This clonotype showed up many times. The chain is built from TRBV20-1 and TRBJ1-5; D might be TRBD1 (6 bases). The V and J ends lost 6 bases and 4 bases respectively, with 13 bases between them. The germline gives CDR1 DFQATT, CDR2 SNEGSKA (reference sequence). The CDR3 consists of 13 residues. This CDR3 is CSARTGANQPQHF. CDR3 DNA sequence: TGCAGTGCCCGAACGGGGGCTAATCAGCCCCAGCATTTT.

In this sample, this clonotype turned up a few times. The J gene is TRBJ2-3, the V gene TRBV11-2; 9 positions match TRBD1. This CDR3 is 14 amino acids long. The germline gives CDR1 SGHAT, CDR2 FQNNGV. The junction had 3 bases not matched to a gene; V was cut back by 3 bases and J by 5 bases. The CDR3 coding sequence is TGTGCCAGCAGCTTCGGGACAGGGAGAGATACGCAGTATTTT. Residues: CASSFGTGRDTQYF.

This clonotype showed up just a few times. This chain uses TRBV14 with TRBJ2-1; D gene uncertain. Germline-derived CDR1 and CDR2 are SGHDN and FVKESK. The V end was cut by 2 bases, the J end by 13 bases, with 15 bases between. The length of the CDR3 is 13 residues. The CDR3: CASSQRLPIEQFF. The CDR3 coding sequence is TGTGCCAGCAGCCAACGACTTCCTATCGAACAGTTCTTC.